The T cell receptor beta chain under discussion was sequenced for a study of beta chain features in type 1 diabetes. This CDR3 comprises 16 residues. Trimming took off 2 bases at V and 7 bases at J, with 17 bases between the two ends. CDR1 SNHLY and CDR2 FYNNEI come from the germline V gene. The table lists this clone with a few counts. What it recognizes is unknown. Study outcomes and limitations: cDNA-based sequencing might over-represent cells highly expressing TCR. Researchers could not determine here whether HLA type influences TCRB rearrangement.

Expressed TCRB transcripts were sequenced, since all the RNA that had been isolated was reverse transcribed. Naive, central memory and regulatory T cell samples came to a mean of approximately 3.3 million reads. TCRdb keeps only in-frame clones here, not all; method: immunoSEQ multiplex PCR. The data contain about 930,000 clones, roughly a sixth of them seen just once; the ten biggest clones take up 0.023%. The clonotype was recovered from a woman in her late teens or twenties in good health. Material for sequencing was naive CD4+ T cells from blood. The chain links TRBV2 to TRBJ2-2, with D perhaps matching TRBD1 or TRBD2 (5 bases each). The CDR3, as DNA: TGTGCCAGCAGTGAATTTTGGGGACCAGGCCACGGGGAGCTGTTTTTT. Amino acids: CASSEFWGPGHGELFF.